This T cell receptor beta chain originates from a study of human T cells and chemical hapten exposure. Using its own MiXCR run on the RACE reads, TCRdb lists one record per CDR3 protein. Among roughly 120,000 distinct CDR3 sequences listed, about 12% were seen once. This clonotype was detected a few times. As to time point: patch test 1, 2 weeks after DPC sensitization. This sample's treatment: therapeutic diphenylcyclopropenone sensitization with weekly scalp DPC. Blood draws preceded each patch test application. CDR1 ENHRY and CDR2 SYGVKD come from the germline V gene. V gave up 2 bases and J gave up 7 bases, with 2 bases separating them. The CDR3 contains 11 residues.

The receptor was derived from a woman aged 45-60 years with alopecia areata. Some clones in this sample may be carry-over from other donors' samples. The gene calls are TRBV10-3 and TRBJ1-4; unclear D gene. Sequenced here: whole blood, sampled in connection with sensitization to the hapten diphenylcyclopropenone (DPC). CDR3 in amino acids: CAISEGEKLFF. The CDR3, as DNA: TGTGCCATCAGTGAGGGTGAAAAACTGTTTTTT.